The 31 T cell receptor beta chains listed next were all sequenced from one sample in a study of spatial heterogeneity in lung cancer. TCRdb called the 5' RACE reads again in MiXCR, with one record for every CDR3 protein. The sample consists of roughly 48,000 distinct CDR3 sequences, about 11% of them appearing once. As for time point: sample taken at primary tumor resection. Extraction of whole RNA from tumor, nontumor lung or frozen PBMC preceded unsorted sequencing. The source material was PBMCs, sampled at surgery. The receptors shown here come from a female donor with early-stage non-small cell lung cancer.

The sample holds a few counts of this clonotype. The gene calls are TRBV28 and TRBJ2-3; possibly TRBD2 for D (6 bases). From germline, CDR1 is MDHEN and CDR2 SYDVKM. The CDR3 consists of 14 residues. V shed 5 bases and J shed 4 bases, with 13 bases lying between them. CDR3 in amino acids: CASSLEWGADTQYF. Written as DNA, the CDR3 is TGTGCCAGCAGTCTCGAATGGGGGGCAGATACGCAGTATTTT.

The rearrangement uses TRBV7-9 and TRBJ1-6, with D possibly matching TRBD1 (6 bases). The CDR3 sequence is 17 residues long. V lost 1 base, J lost 0 bases, and 10 bases lay in between. CDR1 and CDR2 (germline): SEHNR, FQNEAQ (reference sequence). CDR3 in amino acids: CASSLDQGSSYNSPLHF. In DNA, the CDR3 is TGTGCCAGCAGCTTAGACCAGGGGTCCTCCTATAATTCACCCCTCCACTTT.

This clonotype occurred a few times. This chain joins TRBV7-2 and TRBJ2-1; 7 bases fit TRBD1. This CDR3 spans 16 amino acids. From germline, CDR1 is SGHTA and CDR2 FQGNSA. V was clipped by 0 bases and J by 6 bases; unmatched bases: 8. CDR3 DNA sequence: TGTGCCAGCAGCTTAGCGACCGGGACAGTCCTCAATGAGCAGTTCTTC. The encoded protein is CASSLATGTVLNEQFF.

There are many counts of this clonotype. The chain joins TRBV4-2 to TRBJ2-7; D gene unclear. Trimming removed 0 bases from V and 7 bases from J, with 10 bases in between. This CDR3 comprises 13 residues. From germline, CDR1 is LGHNA and CDR2 YNFKEQ. The CDR3 coding sequence is TGTGCCAGCAGCCAAGATTTCGGATCGGAGCAGTACTTC. Amino acids: CASSQDFGSEQYF.

J is TRBJ1-3 and V is TRBV29-1; D perhaps matches TRBD1 (6 bases). The V gene lost 6 bases and the J gene lost 5 bases, with 17 bases spanning the gap. The CDR3 sequence is 14 residues long. CDR1 is SQVTM, CDR2 ANQGSEA, per germline. CDR3 region: CSVAGEAARNTIYF. In DNA, the CDR3 is TGCAGCGTGGCAGGGGAGGCAGCCCGAAACACCATATATTTT.

This clonotype was observed a handful of times. The chain recombines TRBV7-2 with TRBJ2-7; 8 bases align to TRBD2. The ends lost 5 bases at V and 1 base at J; junction bases unmatched: 7. Germline lookup yields CDR1 SGHTA and CDR2 FQGNSA. The CDR3 covers 15 residues. The CDR3 DNA is TGTGCCAGCAGCGGGAGGCGGGGGGCATCCTACGAGCAGTACTTC. Translating it yields CASSGRRGASYEQYF.

The chain is built from TRBV19 and TRBJ1-5; perhaps TRBD1 as D (5 bases). CDR1 LNHDA and CDR2 SQIVND come from the germline V gene (reference sequence). The CDR3 totals 16 residues. V was pared by 1 base and J by 0 bases, with 10 bases between. The CDR3 DNA follows: TGTGCCAGTAGTATAGGCTGGGGCTCTAGCAATCAGCCCCAGCATTTT. Translating it yields CASSIGWGSSNQPQHF.

To note about this clonotype: It may be a read error: a sequence one base away is much more abundant. This chain uses TRBV6-1 with TRBJ2-2; 7 bases agree with TRBD1. The CDR3 totals 15 residues. Trimming cost V 6 bases and J 1 base; bases outside gene matches: 5. Germline V gene data show CDR1 as MNHNS and CDR2 as SASEGT. As DNA, the CDR3 is TGTGCCAGCAGGAGACAGGGATTGAACACCGGGGAGCTGTTTTTT. It encodes CASRRQGLNTGELFF.

V usage is TRBV29-1 and J usage is TRBJ2-7, with 8 bases lining up with TRBD1. The CDR3 sequence is 14 residues long. V trimming: 2 bases; J trimming: 3 bases; junction bases outside the gene matches: 6. The germline V gene encodes CDR1 SQVTM and CDR2 ANQGSEA. The CDR3 region is CSVEPRTGYYEQYF. The CDR3 DNA follows: TGCAGCGTTGAACCAAGGACAGGGTACTACGAGCAGTACTTC.

This clonotype has only a few counts. CDR3: CASSQYAGTYEQYF. CDR3 DNA sequence: TGCGCCAGCAGCCAATATGCGGGGACCTACGAGCAGTACTTC. The genes are TRBV4-3 and TRBJ2-7; D may be TRBD2 (6 bases). The germline gives CDR1 LGHNA, CDR2 YSLEER. The CDR3 is 14 amino acids. Trimming stripped 2 bases from V and 2 bases from J, with 10 bases between.

V gene TRBV4-2 combines with J gene TRBJ2-7; TRBD2 matches at 14 bases. V gave up 4 bases and J gave up 7 bases; unmatched junction bases: 3. This CDR3 contains 14 residues. Germline CDR1 reads LGHNA; CDR2 reads YNFKEQ. As DNA, the CDR3 is TGTGCCAGCAGCCCCGGGACTAGCGGGGGAGAGCAGTACTTC. Amino acid sequence: CASSPGTSGGEQYF.

The chain employs TRBV4-3 and TRBJ2-1; D gene unclear. The CDR3 consists of 16 residues. Deletions cut 0 bases from V and 7 bases from J, with 16 bases between. Germline CDR1 reads LGHNA; CDR2 reads YSLEER. The CDR3 nucleotides read TGCGCCAGCAGCCAAGATCGGGTAGGATCGTGGAATGAGCAGTTCTTC. Translated: CASSQDRVGSWNEQFF.

This clonotype was seen at least ten times. The V gene is TRBV7-2, the J gene TRBJ2-7; 9 nucleotides line up with TRBD1. Trimming removed 5 bases from V and 3 bases from J; junction bases left unmatched: 8. This CDR3 has 15 residues. Germline assignment: CDR1 SGHTA and CDR2 FQGNSA. The CDR3 loop is CASSTRTGANYEQYF. The CDR3 DNA sequence: TGTGCCAGCAGCACCCGGACAGGGGCAAACTACGAGCAGTACTTC.

This clonotype turned up a few times. The V and J genes are TRBV4-1 and TRBJ1-1; D ambiguous. This CDR3 has 14 amino acids. V was clipped by 4 bases and J by 3 bases, with 12 bases between them. Per the germline V gene, CDR1 is MGHRA and CDR2 is YSYEKL. DNA of the CDR3: TGCGCCAGCAGCCGAAGGTTAACGGACACTGAAGCTTTCTTT. Translation: CASSRRLTDTEAFF.

The J gene is TRBJ2-3, the V gene TRBV19, with no clear D. The CDR3 consists of 14 residues. Germline V gene lookup returns CDR1 LNHDA and CDR2 SQIVND (reference sequence). Trimming pared 3 bases from V and 2 bases from J, leaving 9 bases between. The DNA of the CDR3 is TGTGCCAGTAGTATGAGGCTAAACACAGATACGCAGTATTTT. Protein: CASSMRLNTDTQYF.

This clonotype showed up just a few times. J is TRBJ1-2 and V is TRBV7-2; D gene ambiguous. The CDR3 has 13 residues. Trimming removed 5 bases at V and 4 bases at J, with 11 bases between. Germline V gene sequence: CDR1 SGHTA, CDR2 FQGNSA. The CDR3 DNA reads TGTGCCAGCAGCGACGGGAGAAGCTATGGCTACACCTTC. Translation: CASSDGRSYGYTF.

This clonotype was found a few times. The chain recombines TRBV7-6 with TRBJ2-6, with D possibly being TRBD1 (5 bases). This CDR3 spans 17 amino acids. Germline CDR1 SGHVS, CDR2 FNYEAQ. Trimming removed 7 bases at V and 2 bases at J, with 18 bases between. The CDR3: CASTPARAGTGANVLTF. The CDR3 DNA sequence: TGTGCCAGCACCCCAGCCAGGGCAGGGACTGGGGCCAACGTCCTGACTTTC.

The chain combines TRBV5-1 with TRBJ2-3; the D gene could be TRBD1 or TRBD2 (6 bases each). Trimming took 4 bases from V and 2 from J, leaving 8 bases between them. This CDR3 spans 13 amino acids. CDR1 is SGHRS, CDR2 YFSETQ, per germline. CDR3 sequence reads: CASSGGLTDTQYF. The CDR3 DNA sequence: TGCGCCAGCAGCGGGGGGCTCACAGATACGCAGTATTTT.

The V gene is TRBV20-1, the J gene TRBJ1-1; no clear D gene. Germline V gene lookup returns CDR1 DFQATT and CDR2 SNEGSKA (reference sequence). The CDR3 is 15 residues long. Trimming removed 6 bases from V and 1 base from J, with 18 bases in between. CDR3 region: CSALGGPKPNTEAFF. CDR3 in DNA: TGCAGTGCCCTGGGAGGTCCCAAACCGAACACTGAAGCTTTCTTT.

This clonotype was seen only a few times. The V call is TRBV7-2, the J call TRBJ2-7; 7 nucleotides align to TRBD1. The CDR3 length is 16 residues. The V and J ends lost 4 bases and 3 bases, in that order; junction bases with no gene match: 12. Germline V gene sequence: CDR1 SGHTA, CDR2 FQGNSA. The DNA of the CDR3 is TGTGCCAGCAGCTCAGAACAGACAGGGTTAGACTACGAGCAGTACTTC. It specifies CASSSEQTGLDYEQYF.

V gene TRBV28 combines with J gene TRBJ2-7; TRBD1 matches at 9 bases. Germline V lookup: CDR1 MDHEN, CDR2 SYDVKM. The CDR3 is made up of 15 amino acids. The V segment lost 6 bases and the J segment 7 bases; nucleotides outside the gene matches: 13. The CDR3 coding sequence is TGTGCCAGCAGAGGAAGCGGGACAGGGATTCGAGAGCAGTACTTC. This codes for CASRGSGTGIREQYF. The full variable domain, with the rest looked up from reference TRBV28 and TRBJ2-7, is DVKVTQSSRYLVKRTGEKVFLECVQDMDHENMFWYRQDPGLGLRLIYFSYDVKMKEKGDIPEGYSVSREKKERFSLILESASTNQTSMYLCASRGSGTGIREQYFGPGTRLTVT.

The chain links TRBV12-3 or TRBV12-4 to TRBJ1-4; 7 bases align to TRBD1. This CDR3 has 13 amino acids. The V segment lost 8 bases and the J segment 4 bases; nucleotides outside the gene matches: 4. The CDR3: CASGDSNNEKLFF. CDR3 DNA: TGTGCCAGCGGGGACAGCAATAATGAAAAACTGTTTTTT.

This clonotype was detected only a few times. The CDR3 DNA reads as TGCAGCGTTGAAGACCCAGCGGGGGGGCCGCGCGAGCAGTACTTC. This gives the protein CSVEDPAGGPREQYF. This rearrangement joins TRBV29-1 to TRBJ2-7, with TRBD2 matching over 10 bases. Trimming at V came to 0 bases and at J to 6 bases, leaving 8 bases not matched to a gene. The CDR3 extends over 15 amino acids. Germline V lookup: CDR1 SQVTM, CDR2 ANQGSEA.

This clonotype was detected ten times or more. V is TRBV20-1 and J is TRBJ2-1, with TRBD2 matching over 13 bases. CDR1 DFQATT and CDR2 SNEGSKA come from the germline V gene (reference sequence). With 1 base clipped from V and 8 bases from J, the junction kept 8 bases outside the gene matches. The CDR3 contains 16 residues. CDR3 bases: TGCAGTGCTAGAGTCGCCGGGACTAGCGGGGTAGATGAGCAGTTCTTC. This sequence encodes CSARVAGTSGVDEQFF.

This clonotype was found a few times. The J gene is TRBJ2-6, the V gene TRBV9; 7 bases line up with TRBD1. V shed 4 bases and J 1 base; nucleotides not matched to a gene: 5. The germline V gene encodes CDR1 SGDLS and CDR2 YYNGEE. This CDR3 contains 16 residues. CDR3 nucleotide sequence: TGTGCCAGCAGCTCACACAGGGGTTCTGGGGCCAACGTCCTGACTTTC. This translates into CASSSHRGSGANVLTF.

This clonotype came up a few times. V usage is TRBV7-2 and J usage is TRBJ2-2; 12 bases are shared with TRBD2. Germline lookup yields CDR1 SGHTA and CDR2 FQGNSA. V lost 7 bases to trimming and J lost 7 bases; unmatched junction nucleotides: 4. The length of the CDR3 is 14 residues. DNA of the CDR3: TGTGCCAGCACCGGACTAGCGGGGATCGGGGAGCTGTTTTTT. Its protein product is CASTGLAGIGELFF.

With respect to this clonotype: A much larger clone sits a single nucleotide away, making a read error possible. The gene calls are TRBV28 and TRBJ1-2, with 7 bases fitting TRBD1. The CDR3 consists of 17 residues. Germline CDR1 reads MDHEN; CDR2 reads SYDVKM. The CDR3 DNA sequence: TGTGCCAGCAGCCCCCCCGGGACAGTGAATCCTAACTATGGCGACACCTTC. Its protein product is CASSPPGTVNPNYGDTF.

The chain employs TRBV10-3 and TRBJ1-5, with 7 bases lining up with TRBD1. V shed 4 bases and J 6 bases; nucleotides not matched to a gene: 12. Germline V gene data show CDR1 as ENHRY and CDR2 as SYGVKD. CDR3 length: 16 residues. The CDR3 loop is CAISANGQAMGQPQHF. As DNA, the CDR3 is TGTGCCATCAGTGCGAATGGACAGGCCATGGGTCAGCCCCAGCATTTT.

This chain links TRBV7-2 with TRBJ1-5; no clear D gene. Germline loops: CDR1 SGHTA, CDR2 FQGNSA. The CDR3 totals 11 residues. V was trimmed by 11 bases and J by 4 bases, leaving 9 bases between them. CDR3 DNA: TGTGCCGGTTTTGGGAATCAGCCCCAGCATTTT. Residues: CAGFGNQPQHF.

This chain uses TRBV20-1 with TRBJ2-1; the D call may be TRBD1 or TRBD2 (5 bases each). Germline V gene sequence: CDR1 DFQATT, CDR2 SNEGSKA (reference sequence). V lost 3 bases to trimming and J lost 7 bases, with 19 bases between them. The CDR3 spans 15 residues. CDR3 loop: CSASEGWGIDNEQFF. CDR3 in DNA: TGCAGTGCTAGTGAAGGGTGGGGGATCGATAATGAGCAGTTCTTC.

Points on this clonotype: A clone one base away is much larger, so this may be a read error. The V and J genes are TRBV29-1 and TRBJ1-4, with TRBD1 as a possible D gene (6 bases). The CDR3 runs to 13 residues. Germline loops: CDR1 SQVTM, CDR2 ANQGSEA. The germline V and J ends were trimmed by 5 bases and 8 bases, with 15 bases remaining between them. The CDR3 loop reads CSVRAGVEEKLFF. The CDR3 DNA reads as TGCAGCGTTCGGGCAGGGGTTGAAGAAAAACTGTTTTTT. Full variable domain (rest looked up from reference TRBV29-1 and TRBJ1-4): SAVISQKPSRDICQRGTSLTIQCQVDSQVTMMFWYRQQPGQSLTLIATANQGSEATYESGFVIDKFPISRPNLTFSTLTVSNMSPEDSSIYLCSVRAGVEEKLFFGSGTQLSVL.